This T cell receptor (beta chain) is drawn from a study of T-cell memory formation after mild COVID-19. Study-wide context: The TCR clusters were mostly specific to one donor.

TCR alpha and TCR beta cDNA libraries carrying sample barcodes and UMIs came from 5'RACE with constant-segment primers. TCRdb re-called the 5' RACE reads with MiXCR, one entry per CDR3 protein. The sample carries about 57,000 distinct CDR3 sequences, about 12% recorded once. This clonotype appeared many times. Its antigen is not identified. General study findings and limits: Whether second-wave clones peaking at day 37 were SARS-CoV-2 specific went unconfirmed.

CDR1 SGHRS and CDR2 YFSETQ come from the germline V gene. The V end was cut by 3 bases, the J end by 9 bases, with 7 bases between. This CDR3 is 11 amino acids long. The sequence came from a man between 18 and 29 years old who had mild COVID-19 (a few samples of this study predate the infection). Cell type and time point are not known. Sequencing was done on a sample of PBMCs or a T cell subset sorted from them (not recorded which). The chain recombines TRBV5-1 with TRBJ2-1; D call uncertain. CDR3: CASSWVGEQFF. The CDR3 DNA is TGCGCCAGCAGCTGGGTGGGTGAGCAGTTCTTC.